This T cell receptor (beta chain) was found in a study of blood T cell repertoires in COVID-19. Assay: immunoSEQ multiplex PCR; the TCRdb copy retains only in-frame clones and omits some. Seen here are 200,000 to 300,000 clones, 70% to 90% observed once, and the top ten hold under 2.5%. Germline V gives CDR1 ENHRY, CDR2 SYGVKD. The V and J ends lost 6 bases and 7 bases respectively, with 13 bases between them. The CDR3 runs 13 residues. This clone has only one observation. The chain links TRBV10-3 to TRBJ2-1; D gene uncertain. The sample comprised peripheral blood. This clonotype was obtained from a man aged 25 to 40 with active or convalescent COVID-19. The DNA for the CDR3 is TGTGCCATCAGCCCCCTTGACTCTAATGAGCAGTTCTTC. Its protein product is CAISPLDSNEQFF.